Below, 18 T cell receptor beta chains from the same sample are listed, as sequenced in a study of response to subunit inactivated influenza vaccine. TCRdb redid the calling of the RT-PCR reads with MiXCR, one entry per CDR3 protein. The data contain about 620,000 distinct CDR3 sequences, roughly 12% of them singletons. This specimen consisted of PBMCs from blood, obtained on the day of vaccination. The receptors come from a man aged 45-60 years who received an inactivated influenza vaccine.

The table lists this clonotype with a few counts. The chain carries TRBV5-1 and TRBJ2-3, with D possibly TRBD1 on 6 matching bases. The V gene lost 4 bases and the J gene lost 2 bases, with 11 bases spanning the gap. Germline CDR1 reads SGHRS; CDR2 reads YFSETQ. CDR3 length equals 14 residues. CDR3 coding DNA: TGCGCCAGCAGCCAAGGACAGATCACAGATACGCAGTATTTT. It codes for CASSQGQITDTQYF.

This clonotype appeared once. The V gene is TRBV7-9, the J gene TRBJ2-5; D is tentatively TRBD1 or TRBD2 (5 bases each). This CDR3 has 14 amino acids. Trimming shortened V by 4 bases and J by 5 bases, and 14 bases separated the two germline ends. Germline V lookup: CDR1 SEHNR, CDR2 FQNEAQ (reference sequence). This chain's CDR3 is CASSSWDVGETQYF. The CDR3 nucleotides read TGTGCCAGCAGCTCTTGGGACGTGGGGGAGACCCAGTACTTC.

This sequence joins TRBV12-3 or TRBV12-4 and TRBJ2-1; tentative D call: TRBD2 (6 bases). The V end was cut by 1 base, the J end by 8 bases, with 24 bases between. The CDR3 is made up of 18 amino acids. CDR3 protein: CASSLDGIRGTETYEQFF. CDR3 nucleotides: TGTGCCAGCAGTTTAGATGGAATCCGGGGGACGGAGACGTATGAGCAGTTCTTC.

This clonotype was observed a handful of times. Here the CDR3 reads CSANRPGLAGWSYF. CDR3 DNA: TGCAGTGCTAACCGCCCGGGACTAGCGGGATGGTCGTACTTC. The chain is built from TRBV20-1 and TRBJ2-7; 13 positions agree with TRBD2. Looked up from germline, CDR1 is DFQATT and CDR2 is SNEGSKA (reference sequence). The CDR3 extends over 14 amino acids. With V trimmed by 4 bases and J by 12 bases, 12 bases remained unmatched.

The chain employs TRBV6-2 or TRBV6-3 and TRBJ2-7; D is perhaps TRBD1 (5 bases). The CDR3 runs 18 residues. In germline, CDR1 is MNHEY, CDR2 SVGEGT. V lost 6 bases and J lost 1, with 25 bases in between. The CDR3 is CASSIPPLAQGRSYEQYF. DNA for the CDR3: TGTGCCAGCAGCATCCCCCCTTTGGCCCAGGGAAGGTCCTACGAGCAGTACTTC.

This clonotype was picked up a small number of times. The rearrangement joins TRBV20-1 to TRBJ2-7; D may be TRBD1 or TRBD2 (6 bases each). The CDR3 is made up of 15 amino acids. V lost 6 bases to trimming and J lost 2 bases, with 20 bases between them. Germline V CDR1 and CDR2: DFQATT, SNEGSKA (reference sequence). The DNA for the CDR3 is TGCAGTGCCCACGGCCCGGGGGCGCGGGCCTACGAGCAGTACTTC. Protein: CSAHGPGARAYEQYF.

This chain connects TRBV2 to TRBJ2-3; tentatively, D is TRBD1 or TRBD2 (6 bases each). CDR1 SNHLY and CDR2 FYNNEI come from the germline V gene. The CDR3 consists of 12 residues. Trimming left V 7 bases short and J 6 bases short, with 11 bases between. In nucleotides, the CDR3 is TGTGCCAGCATCCAAGGGGGGGATACGCAGTATTTT. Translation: CASIQGGDTQYF.

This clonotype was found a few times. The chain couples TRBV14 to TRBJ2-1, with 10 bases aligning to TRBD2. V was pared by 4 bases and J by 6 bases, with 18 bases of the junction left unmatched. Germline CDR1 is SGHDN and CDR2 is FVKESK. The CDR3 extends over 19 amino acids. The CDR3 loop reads CASSPGFVTGLASSNEQFF. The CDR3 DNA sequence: TGTGCCAGCAGCCCTGGATTCGTTACGGGACTAGCGTCTTCCAATGAGCAGTTCTTC.

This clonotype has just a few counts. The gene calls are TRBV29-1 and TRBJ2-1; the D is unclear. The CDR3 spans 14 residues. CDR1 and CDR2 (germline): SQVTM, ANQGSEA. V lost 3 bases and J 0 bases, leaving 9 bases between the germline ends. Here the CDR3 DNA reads TGCAGCGTTGATGCGGCTAGCTCCTACAATGAGCAGTTCTTC. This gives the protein CSVDAASSYNEQFF.

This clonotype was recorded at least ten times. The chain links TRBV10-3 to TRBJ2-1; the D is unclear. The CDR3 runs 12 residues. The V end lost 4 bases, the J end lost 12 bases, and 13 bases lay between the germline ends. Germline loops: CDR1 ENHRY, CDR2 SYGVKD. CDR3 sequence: CAISASTYGQFF. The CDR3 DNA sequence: TGTGCCATCAGTGCAAGTACATATGGGCAGTTCTTC.

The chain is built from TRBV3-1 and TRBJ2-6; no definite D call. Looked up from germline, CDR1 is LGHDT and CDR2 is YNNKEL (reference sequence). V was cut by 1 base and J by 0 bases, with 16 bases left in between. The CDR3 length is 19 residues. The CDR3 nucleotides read TGTGCCAGCAGCCAAGCTGGGCGGAAAGTCCACTCTGGGGCCAACGTCCTGACTTTC. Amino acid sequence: CASSQAGRKVHSGANVLTF. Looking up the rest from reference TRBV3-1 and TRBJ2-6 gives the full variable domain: DTAVSQTPKYLVTQMGNDKSIKCEQNLGHDTMYWYKQDSKKFLKIMFSYNNKELIINETVPNRFSPKSPDKAHLNLHINSLELGDSAVYFCASSQAGRKVHSGANVLTFGAGSRLTVL.

CDR3 DNA sequence: TGTGCCATCGAGGGGGGCGACTATGGCTACACCTTC. This translates into CAIEGGDYGYTF. The chain links TRBV24-1 to TRBJ1-2; maybe TRBD1 (6 bases). CDR3 length: 12 amino acids. The ends were cut back, 11 bases at V and 3 bases at J, with 12 bases in the middle. Germline-derived CDR1 and CDR2 are KGHDR and SFDVKD.

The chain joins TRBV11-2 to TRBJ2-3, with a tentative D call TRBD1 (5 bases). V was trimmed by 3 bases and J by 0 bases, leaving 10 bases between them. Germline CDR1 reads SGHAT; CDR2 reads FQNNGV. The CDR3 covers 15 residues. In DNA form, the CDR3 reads TGTGCCAGCAGCTTGAACAGGCTAAGCACAGATACGCAGTATTTT. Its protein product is CASSLNRLSTDTQYF.

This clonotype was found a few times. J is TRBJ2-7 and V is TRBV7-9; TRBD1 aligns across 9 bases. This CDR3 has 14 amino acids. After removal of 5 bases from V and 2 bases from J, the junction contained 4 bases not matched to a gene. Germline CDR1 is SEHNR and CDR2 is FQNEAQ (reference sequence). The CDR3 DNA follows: TGTGCCAGCAGCCGGGGACAGGGCCCCTACGAGCAGTACTTC. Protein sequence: CASSRGQGPYEQYF.

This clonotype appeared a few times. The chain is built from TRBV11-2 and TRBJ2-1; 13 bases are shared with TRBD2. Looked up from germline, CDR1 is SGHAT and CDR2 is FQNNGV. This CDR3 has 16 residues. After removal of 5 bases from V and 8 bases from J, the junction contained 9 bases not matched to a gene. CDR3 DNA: TGTGCCAGCAGCGCAAAACTAGCGGGGGGGCTGGATGAGCAGTTCTTC. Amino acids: CASSAKLAGGLDEQFF. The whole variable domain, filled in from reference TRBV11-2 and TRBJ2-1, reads EAGVAQSPRYKIIEKRQSVAFWCNPISGHATLYWYQQILGQGPKLLIQFQNNGVVDDSQLPKDRFSAERLKGVDSTLKIQPAKLEDSAVYLCASSAKLAGGLDEQFFGPGTRLTVL.

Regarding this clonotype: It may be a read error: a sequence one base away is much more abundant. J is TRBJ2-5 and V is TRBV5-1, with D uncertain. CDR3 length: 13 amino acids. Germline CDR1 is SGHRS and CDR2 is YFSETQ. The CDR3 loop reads CASRYNIEDTQYF. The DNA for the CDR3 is TGCGCCAGCAGATATAACATAGAAGATACCCAGTACTTC.

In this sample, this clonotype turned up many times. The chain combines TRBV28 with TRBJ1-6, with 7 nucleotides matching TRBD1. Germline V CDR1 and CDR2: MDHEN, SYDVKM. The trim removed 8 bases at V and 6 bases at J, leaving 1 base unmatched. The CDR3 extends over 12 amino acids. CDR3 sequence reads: CASGQVNSPLHF. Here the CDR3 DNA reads TGTGCCAGCGGACAGGTTAATTCACCCCTCCACTTT.

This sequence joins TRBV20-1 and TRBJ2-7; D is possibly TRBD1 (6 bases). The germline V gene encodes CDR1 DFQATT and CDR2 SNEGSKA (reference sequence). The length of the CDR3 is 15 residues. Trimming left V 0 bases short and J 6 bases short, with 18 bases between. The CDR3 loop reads CSARDQGRGKAEQYF. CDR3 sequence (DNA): TGCAGTGCTAGAGATCAGGGGCGCGGAAAAGCCGAGCAGTACTTC.